Listed here are 12 T cell receptor beta chains from one sample, sequenced in a study of shared clonotypes between healthy human individuals. The method was immunoSEQ multiplex PCR; TCRdb's version includes in-frame clones alone and lacks a portion of them. The table lists more than 900,000 clones, more than 75% of them singletons. What was sequenced was memory CD4+ T cells from PBMCs. Subset given: CD45RA-negative fraction. The receptors were sampled from a man between 18 and 29 years old in good health. Some clones in this sample may be carry-over from other donors' samples.

J is TRBJ1-2 and V is TRBV5-5, with D unclear. CDR1 and CDR2 (germline): SGHKS, YYEKEE (reference sequence). Trimming took off 1 base at V and 4 bases at J, with 5 bases between the two ends. This CDR3 is 12 amino acids long. CDR3 DNA: TGTGCCAGCAGCTTGACGGCCTATGGCTACACCTTC. Amino acid sequence: CASSLTAYGYTF.

The chain combines TRBV6-1 with TRBJ1-2; D gene unclear. Germline CDR1 is MNHNS and CDR2 is SASEGT. With 6 bases removed from V and 0 bases from J, the gap between germline ends came to 8 bases. The CDR3 contains 13 residues. CDR3 sequence (DNA): TGTGCCAGCAGGCCTTCTGCTAACTATGGCTACACCTTC. It codes for CASRPSANYGYTF.

The genes are TRBV5-1 and TRBJ2-3; 8 nucleotides align to TRBD2. This CDR3 is built from 16 residues. Looked up from germline, CDR1 is SGHRS and CDR2 is YFSETQ. Trimming at V came to 5 bases and at J to 0 bases, leaving 8 bases not matched to a gene. The CDR3: CASRDPGLGSTDTQYF. The DNA of the CDR3 is TGCGCCAGCAGGGATCCGGGACTAGGGAGCACAGATACGCAGTATTTT.

The chain employs TRBV12-5 and TRBJ1-1; D is uncertain. CDR1 and CDR2 (germline): LGHNT, FRNRAP. This CDR3 comprises 11 residues. V dropped 4 bases and J dropped 8 bases, with 8 bases sitting between them. The CDR3, as DNA: TGTGCTAGTGGTTGGGAACGGGAAGCTTTCTTT. It translates to CASGWEREAFF.

This rearrangement joins TRBV7-8 to TRBJ1-5; D remains unclear. Trimming cost V 5 bases and J 1 base, with 18 bases left between them. CDR1 and CDR2 (germline): SGHVS, FQNEAQ. The CDR3 covers 17 residues. CDR3 residues: CASSLQRDSWSNQPQHF. CDR3 bases: TGTGCCAGCAGCCTCCAGAGGGATTCTTGGAGCAATCAGCCCCAGCATTTT.

The chain recombines TRBV4-2 with TRBJ2-7, with 11 bases identical to TRBD2. Germline CDR1 is LGHNA and CDR2 is YNFKEQ. There are 18 residues in the CDR3. The ends lost 1 base at V and 0 bases at J; junction bases unmatched: 8. CDR3 DNA: TGTGCCAGCAGCCAAGTCCCTTCCGGGACTAGCGGCTCCTACGAGCAGTACTTC. This translates into CASSQVPSGTSGSYEQYF.

V and J are TRBV2 and TRBJ2-2, with 9 nucleotides matching TRBD1. The length of the CDR3 is 16 residues. Germline V gene lookup returns CDR1 SNHLY and CDR2 FYNNEI. V lost 6 bases to trimming and J lost 1 base; unmatched junction nucleotides: 6. CDR3: CASSAQTGGNTGELFF. As DNA, the CDR3 is TGTGCCAGCAGCGCACAGACAGGGGGGAACACCGGGGAGCTGTTTTTT.

This clone has at least ten counts. The chain combines TRBV28 with TRBJ1-2; unclear D gene. This CDR3 spans 14 amino acids. V was clipped by 4 bases and J by 4 bases, with 13 bases between them. Germline-derived CDR1 and CDR2 are MDHEN and SYDVKM. The CDR3 sequence: CASSSPDISYGYTF. The CDR3, as DNA: TGTGCCAGCAGTTCCCCCGACATAAGCTATGGCTACACCTTC.

The chain carries TRBV19 and TRBJ1-2, with D unresolved. The length of the CDR3 is 15 residues. V lost 6 bases and J 0 bases, leaving 14 bases between the germline ends. From germline, CDR1 is LNHDA and CDR2 SQIVND (reference sequence). DNA for the CDR3: TGTGCCAGTAGGCCCCGGGGTTCAGCTAACTATGGCTACACCTTC. Amino acid sequence: CASRPRGSANYGYTF. The variable domain in full, completed from reference TRBV19 and TRBJ1-2, reads DGGITQSPKYLFRKEGQNVTLSCEQNLNHDAMYWYRQDPGQGLRLIYYSQIVNDFQKGDIAEGYSVSREKKESFPLTVTSAQKNPTAFYLCASRPRGSANYGYTFGSGTRLTVV.

This chain uses TRBV5-1 with TRBJ2-2, with D possibly TRBD2 on 6 matching bases. CDR1 and CDR2 (germline): SGHRS, YFSETQ. CDR3 size: 15 residues. V lost 2 bases and J 1 base, leaving 9 bases between the germline ends. The CDR3 DNA reads TGCGCCAGCAGCTTTTCTAGCGAGAACACCGGGGAGCTGTTTTTT. This gives the protein CASSFSSENTGELFF.

The rearrangement uses TRBV7-8 and TRBJ1-1, with 9 bases fitting TRBD1. This CDR3 has 16 residues. V was clipped by 0 bases and J by 11 bases; unmatched bases: 13. In germline, CDR1 is SGHVS, CDR2 FQNEAQ. The CDR3 DNA reads as TGTGCCAGCAGCTTAGCTCTTCGGTTAGGACAGGGGTATGCTTTCTTT. Amino acid sequence: CASSLALRLGQGYAFF.

Comment on this clone: The sample holds other DNA sequences that translate to the same CDR3. J is TRBJ1-1 and V is TRBV7-3; no definite D call. This CDR3 has 13 residues. Trimming pared 3 bases from V and 1 base from J, leaving 6 bases between. Per germline, CDR1 SGHTA and CDR2 FQGTGA. DNA for the CDR3: TGTGCCAGCAGCTTCCACAGGAACACTGAAGCTTTCTTT. This encodes CASSFHRNTEAFF.